Many counts were recorded for the clone carrying this T cell receptor beta chain. Its target is unknown. The CDR3 regions of TCR beta were amplified from RNA transcripts. A first-round RT-PCR of the TCR CDR3 used the HTBI primer set. One entry per CDR3 protein results from TCRdb running MiXCR on the multiplex PCR reads. The sample shows about 550,000 distinct CDR3 sequences, under 25% of them seen only once. The data were taken from a study of T cells in Graves' hyperthyroidism and ophthalmopathy. Study-level background: Peripheral blood collection took place at initial diagnosis, before any treatment. Findings and caveats of the study: Progression to ophthalmopathy was predicted a median of 6.5 months early.

Stable disease denoted Graves' hyperthyroidism without ophthalmopathy progression within 18 months. The PBMCs were taken from roughly 10 ml of fresh peripheral blood. What was sequenced was blood. The receptor's source is a young man with Graves' hyperthyroidism.

The CDR3 coding sequence is TGTGCCAGCAGTCCGACTAGCGGGAACACCGGGGAGCTGTTTTTT. Its protein product is CASSPTSGNTGELFF. J is TRBJ2-2 and V is TRBV12-3 or TRBV12-4, with 9 bases aligning to TRBD2. This CDR3 has 15 residues. V was pared by 5 bases and J by 1 base, with 2 bases of the junction left unmatched.